The 14 T cell receptor beta chains reported below all come from one sample, sequenced in a study of blood T cell repertoires in COVID-19. Profiled with immunoSEQ multiplex PCR; TCRdb holds only in-frame clones, not every one. This sample has around 260,000 clones, with 85% to 90% found just once. Input material: peripheral blood. Receptor source: a woman in her 40s who had recovered from COVID-19.

Here the CDR3 reads CASSLAGGLDTQYF. In DNA, the CDR3 is TGTGCCAGCAGCTTGGCGGGGGGCTTGGATACGCAGTATTTT. The chain carries TRBV7-2 and TRBJ2-3; the match to TRBD2 covers 8 bases. In germline, CDR1 is SGHTA, CDR2 FQGNSA. J gave up 6 bases and V 3 bases, and 5 bases lay outside the gene matches. The CDR3 extends over 14 amino acids. Together with reference TRBV7-2 and TRBJ2-3, the CDR3 gives the full variable domain: GAGVSQSPSNKVTEKGKDVELRCDPISGHTALYWYRQSLGQGLEFLIYFQGNSAPDKSGLPSDRFSAERTGGSVSTLTIQRTQQEDSAVYLCASSLAGGLDTQYFGPGTRLTVL.

The CDR3 sequence is CASSEDRSRGIMAQHF. Here the CDR3 DNA reads TGTGCCAGTAGTGAGGACCGATCCCGGGGAATCATGGCCCAGCATTTT. The chain employs TRBV19 and TRBJ1-5; D gene unclear. This CDR3 has 16 amino acids. V dropped 5 bases and J dropped 11 bases, with 25 bases sitting between them. Germline V gene data show CDR1 as LNHDA and CDR2 as SQIVND (reference sequence).

The table lists this clone with a few counts. The chain carries TRBV4-2 and TRBJ1-1, with D possibly TRBD1 on 5 matching bases. Trimming left V 4 bases short and J 4 bases short, with 25 bases between. The CDR3 spans 18 residues. Germline lookup yields CDR1 LGHNA and CDR2 YNFKEQ. CDR3 sequence (DNA): TGTGCCAGCAGCCCCGGTCCCTCCAGGGTGGCTGGAAGCACTGAAGCTTTCTTT. Translated, it gives CASSPGPSRVAGSTEAFF.

The chain joins TRBV5-4 to TRBJ2-4; 8 nucleotides match TRBD2. V trimming: 4 bases; J trimming: 0 bases; junction bases outside the gene matches: 9. The CDR3 extends over 17 amino acids. Per the germline V gene, CDR1 is SGHNT and CDR2 is YYREEE (reference sequence). CDR3 in DNA: TGTGCCAGCAGCCCCCCGGGGGGGAGCGGAGCCAAAAACATTCAGTACTTC. Translated: CASSPPGGSGAKNIQYF.

This clone was seen once. V usage is TRBV18 and J usage is TRBJ1-2; 7 nucleotides match TRBD1. Germline V gene lookup returns CDR1 KGHSH and CDR2 LQKENI. J was trimmed by 8 bases and V by 3 bases; bases with no gene match: 9. This CDR3 is 14 amino acids long. The CDR3 here is CASSPGQAPWGYTF. In DNA form, the CDR3 reads TGTGCCAGCTCACCCGGACAGGCCCCTTGGGGCTACACCTTC.

This clone was observed a single time. The V and J genes are TRBV27 and TRBJ2-5; D not certain. CDR1 is MNHEY, CDR2 SMNVEV, per germline (reference sequence). This CDR3 region has 13 residues. The ends were cut back, 6 bases at V and 1 base at J, with 9 bases in the middle. CDR3: CASRTTGQETQYF. For the CDR3, the DNA is TGTGCCAGCAGGACGACGGGCCAAGAGACCCAGTACTTC.

V gene TRBV11-2 combines with J gene TRBJ2-3; 7 bases match TRBD2. The V gene's germline CDR1 is SGHAT and CDR2 FQNNGV. V shed 7 bases and J 2 bases; nucleotides not matched to a gene: 9. The CDR3 extends over 15 amino acids. The CDR3 region is CASTSRGVYTDTQYF. CDR3 in DNA: TGTGCCAGCACCTCCCGGGGGGTCTACACAGATACGCAGTATTTT.

V and J are TRBV10-1 and TRBJ2-5, with D possibly being TRBD2 (5 bases). This CDR3 has 13 residues. The V gene's germline CDR1 is WNHNN and CDR2 SYGVQD (reference sequence). Trimming removed 6 bases at V and 2 bases at J, with 10 bases between. The CDR3 sequence: CASSRGTQETQYF. In DNA form, the CDR3 reads TGCGCCAGCAGCCGGGGAACTCAAGAGACCCAGTACTTC.

This rearrangement joins TRBV4-2 to TRBJ2-5, with D perhaps TRBD1 (5 bases). CDR3 length equals 15 residues. Germline V gene lookup returns CDR1 LGHNA and CDR2 YNFKEQ. Trimming removed 4 bases at V and 3 bases at J, with 15 bases between. The CDR3: CASSRGHGVKETQYF. The CDR3, as DNA: TGTGCCAGCAGCCGAGGACATGGGGTTAAAGAGACCCAGTACTTC.

As DNA, the CDR3 is TGCGCCAGCAGCCCTAACGTCGGGGGGCCCTGGTGGTACTTC. This codes for CASSPNVGGPWWYF. The chain employs TRBV5-1 and TRBJ2-7; tentatively, D is TRBD2 (7 bases). The V gene's germline CDR1 is SGHRS and CDR2 YFSETQ. V lost 4 bases, J lost 12 bases, and 23 bases lay in between. There are 14 residues in the CDR3.

The chain's CDR3 is CASSRDISGANVLTF. CDR3 DNA sequence: TGTGCCAGCAGTCGGGACATTTCTGGGGCCAACGTCCTGACTTTC. This rearrangement joins TRBV6-5 to TRBJ2-6; D perhaps matches TRBD1 (6 bases). Per germline, CDR1 MNHEY and CDR2 SVGAGI. The CDR3 spans 15 residues. V lost 5 bases to trimming and J lost 1 base, with 9 bases between them.

The V gene is TRBV29-1, the J gene TRBJ1-1, with 11 bases that match TRBD1. The germline gives CDR1 SQVTM, CDR2 ANQGSEA. Trimming removed 5 bases from V and 3 bases from J; junction bases left unmatched: 8. There are 15 residues in the CDR3. The CDR3 region is CSVYRTGGMDTEAFF. CDR3 bases: TGCAGCGTTTACAGGACAGGGGGCATGGACACTGAAGCTTTCTTT.

The chain carries TRBV27 and TRBJ2-5; TRBD2 matches 11 bases. Germline V gives CDR1 MNHEY, CDR2 SMNVEV (reference sequence). The J segment lost 1 base and the V segment lost 6 bases, leaving 7 bases of the junction unmatched. CDR3 length equals 16 residues. CDR3 DNA: TGTGCCAGCAGCGTGCTAGCGGGGGGTTCCCAAGAGACCCAGTACTTC. It codes for CASSVLAGGSQETQYF.

The chain employs TRBV15 and TRBJ2-5; D not resolved. The germline V and J ends were trimmed by 0 bases and 1 base, with 3 bases remaining between them. The CDR3 covers 13 residues. Germline lookup yields CDR1 LNHNV and CDR2 YYDKDF (reference sequence). The CDR3 here is CATSRDSQETQYF. CDR3 nucleotides: TGTGCCACCAGCAGAGACAGCCAAGAGACCCAGTACTTC.